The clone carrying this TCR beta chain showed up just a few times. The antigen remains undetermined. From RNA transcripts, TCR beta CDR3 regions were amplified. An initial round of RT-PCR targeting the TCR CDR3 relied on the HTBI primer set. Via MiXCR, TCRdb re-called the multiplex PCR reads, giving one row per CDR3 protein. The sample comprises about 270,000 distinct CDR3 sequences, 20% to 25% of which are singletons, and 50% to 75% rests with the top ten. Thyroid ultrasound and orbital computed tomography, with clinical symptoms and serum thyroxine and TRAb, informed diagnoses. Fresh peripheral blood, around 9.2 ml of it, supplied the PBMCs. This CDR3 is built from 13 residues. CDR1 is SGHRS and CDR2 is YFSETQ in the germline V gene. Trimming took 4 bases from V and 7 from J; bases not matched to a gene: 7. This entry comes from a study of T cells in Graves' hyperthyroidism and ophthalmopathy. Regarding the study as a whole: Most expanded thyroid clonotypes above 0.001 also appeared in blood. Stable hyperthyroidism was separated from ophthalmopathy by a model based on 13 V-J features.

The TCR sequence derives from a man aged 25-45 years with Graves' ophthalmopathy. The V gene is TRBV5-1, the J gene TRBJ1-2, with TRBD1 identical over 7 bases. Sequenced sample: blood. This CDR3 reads CASSLGGQLGYTF. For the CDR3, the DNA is TGCGCCAGCAGCCTGGGGGGACAGCTTGGCTACACCTTC. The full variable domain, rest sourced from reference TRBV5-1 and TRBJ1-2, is KAGVTQTPRYLIKTRGQQVTLSCSPISGHRSVSWYQQTPGQGLQFLFEYFSETQRNKGNFPGRFSGRQFSNSRSEMNVSTLELGDSALYLCASSLGGQLGYTFGSGTRLTVV.